The clone carrying this T cell receptor beta chain was found many times. Amplification of TCR beta CDR3 regions was performed using RNA transcripts as template. HTBI primers were used for first-round RT-PCR of the TCR CDR3. TCRdb called the multiplex PCR reads again in MiXCR, with one record for every CDR3 protein. The sample includes approximately 600,000 distinct CDR3 sequences, roughly 13% seen only once; the top ten take 5.8%. Germline CDR1 is SGHVS and CDR2 is FQNEAQ. CDR3 length: 15 residues. Trimming removed 5 bases from V and 4 bases from J; junction bases left unmatched: 8. These data originate in a study of T cells in Graves' hyperthyroidism and ophthalmopathy. The study excluded patients with uncontrolled infection, other autoimmune disease, pregnancy or lactation.

The receptor was derived from a woman in her 30s with Graves' hyperthyroidism that later progressed to Graves' ophthalmopathy. The chain joins TRBV7-8 to TRBJ1-1, with TRBD1 identical over 9 bases. Sequences were obtained from blood. The CDR3 loop is CASSEDRGLGTEAFF. The CDR3 bases are TGTGCCAGCAGCGAGGACAGGGGTCTCGGCACTGAAGCTTTCTTT.